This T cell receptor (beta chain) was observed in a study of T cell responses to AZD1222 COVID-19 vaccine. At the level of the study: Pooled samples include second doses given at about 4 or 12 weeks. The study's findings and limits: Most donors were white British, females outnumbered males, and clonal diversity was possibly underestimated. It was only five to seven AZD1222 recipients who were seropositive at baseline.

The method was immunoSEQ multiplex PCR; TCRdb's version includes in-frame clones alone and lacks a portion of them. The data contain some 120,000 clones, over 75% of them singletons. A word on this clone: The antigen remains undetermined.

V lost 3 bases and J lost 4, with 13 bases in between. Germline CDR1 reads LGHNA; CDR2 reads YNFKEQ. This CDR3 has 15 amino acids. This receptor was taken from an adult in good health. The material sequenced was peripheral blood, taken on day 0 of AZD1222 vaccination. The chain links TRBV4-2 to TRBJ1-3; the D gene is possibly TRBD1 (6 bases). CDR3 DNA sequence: TGTGCCAGCAGCCAGGCCGGGGGCCGGGGAAACACCATATATTTT. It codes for CASSQAGGRGNTIYF.